Listed here is a single T cell receptor (beta chain). Germline values: CDR1 MNHEY, CDR2 SVGAGI. This CDR3 has 14 residues. V lost 7 bases to trimming and J lost 7 bases, with 19 bases between them. Clones were read by immunoSEQ multiplex PCR, and TCRdb kept only the in-frame ones, dropping some. This repertoire shows about 130,000 clones, about 83% found once; its top ten account for about 2.4%. Time point defined: peripheral blood 6 weeks after treatment start. This entry is derived from a study of PD-L1 blockade in urothelial cancer. Study-wide background: Researchers found blood samples held a median of around 140,000 T cells.

Material: PBMCs, obtained around atezolizumab (anti-PD-L1) treatment. The chain joins TRBV6-5 to TRBJ1-2; tentatively, D is TRBD1 (6 bases). The clonotype comes from a man between 50 and 59 years old with urothelial cancer. CDR3 bases: TGTGCCAGCACTACGGGACGGGGGGCCTCTGGCTACACCTTC. The encoded protein is CASTTGRGASGYTF.